These 29 T cell receptor beta chains were all obtained from the same sample, sequenced in a study of cytomegalovirus exposure and HLA in healthy donors. Primers: 60 Vbeta forward and 13 Jbeta reverse. Sequencing was performed with immunoSEQ multiplex PCR; in TCRdb, only in-frame clones are kept and a portion is missing. The sample consists of tens of thousands of clones, about a tenth of them appearing once. Sequenced input: PBMCs. The receptors derive from a man aged 60 to 75 in good health and CMV-seropositive.

This rearrangement joins TRBV6-5 to TRBJ1-1; TRBD1 matches 9 bases. The V gene's germline CDR1 is MNHEY and CDR2 SVGAGI. The CDR3 covers 14 residues. The J segment lost 5 bases and the V segment lost 5 bases, leaving 6 bases of the junction unmatched. CDR3 residues: CASSVQGARTEAFF. CDR3 DNA sequence: TGTGCCAGCAGTGTACAGGGGGCGCGAACTGAAGCTTTCTTT.

J is TRBJ1-5 and V is TRBV19; D is undetermined. Trimming cost V 5 bases and J 1 base, with 9 bases left between them. This CDR3 is 14 amino acids long. Germline V CDR1 and CDR2: LNHDA, SQIVND (reference sequence). In DNA form, the CDR3 reads TGTGCCAGTAGTCTGACACGAAGCAATCAGCCCCAGCATTTT. Encoded protein: CASSLTRSNQPQHF.

This clone was observed a handful of times. The chain recombines TRBV5-1 with TRBJ1-2; D may be TRBD1 (6 bases). Looked up from germline, CDR1 is SGHRS and CDR2 is YFSETQ. Trimming took 2 bases from V and 4 from J, leaving 18 bases between them. CDR3 size: 16 residues. The CDR3 coding sequence is TGCGCCAGCAGCTTAGGCGGGGGCGGGTATGCCTATGGCTACACCTTC. Translating gives CASSLGGGGYAYGYTF. The entire variable domain, with the rest obtained from reference TRBV5-1 and TRBJ1-2, is as follows: KAGVTQTPRYLIKTRGQQVTLSCSPISGHRSVSWYQQTPGQGLQFLFEYFSETQRNKGNFPGRFSGRQFSNSRSEMNVSTLELGDSALYLCASSLGGGGYAYGYTFGSGTRLTVV.

The chain employs TRBV19 and TRBJ2-5, with 9 bases matching TRBD1. V shed 3 bases, J shed 5 bases, and the junction held 4 bases outside the gene matches. The CDR3 has 14 amino acids. In germline, CDR1 is LNHDA, CDR2 SQIVND (reference sequence). The DNA of the CDR3 is TGTGCCAGTAGTATCGGGACAGGGCTGGAGACCCAGTACTTC. This gives the protein CASSIGTGLETQYF. The full variable domain, rest sourced from reference TRBV19 and TRBJ2-5, is DGGITQSPKYLFRKEGQNVTLSCEQNLNHDAMYWYRQDPGQGLRLIYYSQIVNDFQKGDIAEGYSVSREKKESFPLTVTSAQKNPTAFYLCASSIGTGLETQYFGPGTRLLVL.

The table lists this clone with a few counts. The gene calls are TRBV25-1 and TRBJ2-5; 12 bases fit TRBD2. The CDR3 covers 18 residues. Germline values: CDR1 MGHDK, CDR2 SYGVNS. The ends lost 4 bases at V and 4 bases at J; junction bases unmatched: 13. The CDR3 DNA is TGTGCCAGCAGTGTCCTAGGCCTAGCGGGGGGGCCAAGAGAGACCCAGTACTTC. Protein: CASSVLGLAGGPRETQYF.

This clone was seen only a few times. The chain recombines TRBV11-3 with TRBJ2-1, with D perhaps matching TRBD1 (6 bases). The CDR3 extends over 17 amino acids. Germline CDR1 SGHNT, CDR2 YENEEA. V lost 0 bases, J lost 1 base, and 13 bases lay in between. The CDR3 DNA reads as TGTGCCAGCAGCTTAGAGGATTCCGGGACATCCTACAATGAGCAGTTCTTC. This gives the protein CASSLEDSGTSYNEQFF.

This clone was counted between two and nine times. The rearrangement uses TRBV5-1 and TRBJ2-1, with 8 bases identical to TRBD2. The V and J ends lost 4 bases and 8 bases, in that order; junction bases with no gene match: 8. This CDR3 spans 14 amino acids. Germline-derived CDR1 and CDR2 are SGHRS and YFSETQ. CDR3 sequence: CASSARTSFDEQFF. In DNA form, the CDR3 reads TGCGCCAGCAGCGCACGGACTAGCTTCGATGAGCAGTTCTTC.

The chain uses TRBV7-3 and TRBJ2-7, with 7 bases that match TRBD1. Germline V lookup: CDR1 SGHTA, CDR2 FQGTGA. J gave up 9 bases and V 5 bases, and 4 bases lay outside the gene matches. The CDR3 is made up of 11 amino acids. The chain's CDR3 is CASSTRTGQYV. Here the CDR3 DNA reads TGTGCCAGCAGCACCCGGACAGGGCAGTACGTC.

The rearrangement links TRBV7-9 to TRBJ1-5; TRBD1 matches 7 bases. Trimming removed 4 bases from V and 7 bases from J; junction bases left unmatched: 7. CDR1 and CDR2 (germline): SEHNR, FQNEAQ (reference sequence). The CDR3 has 14 amino acids. This chain's CDR3 is CASSYPGGGQPQHF. The CDR3 coding sequence is TGTGCCAGCAGCTACCCAGGGGGTGGCCAGCCCCAGCATTTT.

This clone showed up just a few times. V is TRBV19 and J is TRBJ2-7; tentatively, D is TRBD1 (6 bases). With 5 bases removed from V and 4 bases from J, the gap between germline ends came to 18 bases. Looked up from germline, CDR1 is LNHDA and CDR2 is SQIVND (reference sequence). The CDR3 runs 15 residues. The CDR3 region has the DNA TGTGCCAGTAGTGCCCAGGCAGGGGATGGATACGAGCAGTACGTC. Amino acids: CASSAQAGDGYEQYV.

This clone was picked up a small number of times. The rearrangement joins TRBV7-6 to TRBJ1-4; D may be TRBD1 (5 bases). CDR3 length: 17 residues. V gave up 4 bases and J gave up 0 bases, with 15 bases separating them. The germline gives CDR1 SGHVS, CDR2 FNYEAQ. DNA for the CDR3: TGTGCCAGCAGCTCCCGAGGAGGGGTACCAACTAATGAAAAACTGTTTTTT. Residues: CASSSRGGVPTNEKLFF.

This clone was recorded at least ten times. The rearrangement joins TRBV9 to TRBJ1-1, with TRBD1 as a possible D gene (5 bases). The CDR3 totals 15 residues. CDR1 is SGDLS, CDR2 YYNGEE, per germline. Trimming cost V 3 bases and J 7 bases, with 19 bases left between them. CDR3 loop: CASSAGDSGGGEAFF. In nucleotides, the CDR3 is TGTGCCAGCAGCGCCGGAGACTCCGGGGGGGGTGAAGCTTTCTTT. Complete variable domain (other parts from reference TRBV9 and TRBJ1-1): DSGVTQTPKHLITATGQRVTLRCSPRSGDLSVYWYQQSLDQGLQFLIQYYNGEERAKGNILERFSAQQFPDLHSELNLSSLELGDSALYFCASSAGDSGGGEAFFGQGTRLTVV.

The chain carries TRBV7-2 and TRBJ2-3; tentative D call: TRBD2 (5 bases). Trimming took 5 bases from V and 6 from J, leaving 12 bases between them. The CDR3 extends over 13 amino acids. The germline V gene has CDR1 SGHTA and CDR2 FQGNSA. The chain's CDR3 is CASSIGPGDTQYF. The CDR3, as DNA: TGTGCCAGCAGCATAGGGCCGGGGGATACGCAGTATTTT.

The chain employs TRBV19 and TRBJ1-1; 10 positions match TRBD1. Germline CDR1 reads LNHDA; CDR2 reads SQIVND (reference sequence). Trimming cost V 7 bases and J 1 base; bases outside gene matches: 6. The CDR3 totals 15 residues. In DNA, the CDR3 is TGTGCCAGTATAAGACAGGGGGCTTCGAACACTGAAGCTTTCTTT. This codes for CASIRQGASNTEAFF.

The rearrangement joins TRBV6-6 to TRBJ2-2, with D tentatively TRBD2 (5 bases). The CDR3 is made up of 14 amino acids. Per the germline V gene, CDR1 is MNHNY and CDR2 is SVGAGI (reference sequence). V gave up 2 bases and J gave up 5 bases, with 9 bases separating them. This chain's CDR3 is CASSYIEGTGELFF. CDR3 nucleotide sequence: TGTGCCAGCAGTTACATTGAGGGAACCGGGGAGCTGTTTTTT.

In this sample, this clone turned up a few times. V gene TRBV7-2 combines with J gene TRBJ2-5, with 7 bases aligning to TRBD2. In germline, CDR1 is SGHTA, CDR2 FQGNSA. This CDR3 is 15 amino acids long. The junction had 7 bases not matched to a gene; V was cut back by 6 bases and J by 0 bases. CDR3 amino acids: CASRSSGTYQETQYF. In nucleotides, the CDR3 is TGTGCCAGCAGATCAAGCGGGACGTACCAAGAGACCCAGTACTTC.

In its sample, this clone was seen a few times. J is TRBJ1-2 and V is TRBV30; possibly TRBD1 for D (5 bases). The CDR3 sequence is 13 residues long. V was clipped by 2 bases and J by 6 bases, with 13 bases between them. Germline V gene lookup returns CDR1 GTSNPN and CDR2 SVGIG (reference sequence). The CDR3 protein is CAWSRGTQDGYTF. The CDR3 DNA follows: TGTGCCTGGAGTCGCGGGACTCAGGATGGCTACACCTTC.

The chain has TRBV11-1 and TRBJ1-2; possibly TRBD1 for D (6 bases). This CDR3 is 17 amino acids long. The V end was cut by 2 bases, the J end by 4 bases, with 20 bases between. Germline V lookup: CDR1 SGHAT, CDR2 FQDESV (reference sequence). As DNA, the CDR3 is TGTGCCAGCAGCTTAAGCAGGGCCGGACAGAGCTCCTATGGCTACACCTTC. Translating it yields CASSLSRAGQSSYGYTF. Combining the CDR3 with reference TRBV11-1 and TRBJ1-2 gives the whole variable domain EAEVAQSPRYKITEKSQAVAFWCDPISGHATLYWYRQILGQGPELLVQFQDESVVDDSQLPKDRFSAERLKGVDSTLKIQPAELGDSAMYLCASSLSRAGQSSYGYTFGSGTRLTVV.

This clone was seen a handful of times. The chain carries TRBV30 and TRBJ1-5, with unresolved D. With 0 bases removed from V and 4 bases from J, the gap between germline ends came to 7 bases. The CDR3 runs 13 residues. Germline V lookup: CDR1 GTSNPN, CDR2 SVGIG (reference sequence). The CDR3 here is CAWSVSVNQPQHF. DNA for the CDR3: TGTGCCTGGAGTGTATCTGTAAATCAGCCCCAGCATTTT.

The chain combines TRBV14 with TRBJ2-1; 7 positions match TRBD2. V dropped 0 bases and J dropped 0; count of bases not matched to a gene: 2. The CDR3 consists of 16 residues. Germline V gene data show CDR1 as SGHDN and CDR2 as FVKESK. The DNA for the CDR3 is TGTGCCAGCAGCCAAGACGGCGGGAGCTCCTACAATGAGCAGTTCTTC. Translation gives CASSQDGGSSYNEQFF.

This clone was counted a few times. CDR3 amino acids: CASSVGQGGTTETQYF. The CDR3 bases are TGTGCCAGCAGCGTCGGACAGGGGGGAACTACGGAGACCCAGTACTTC. The rearrangement uses TRBV9 and TRBJ2-5; TRBD1 matches 10 bases. Germline trimming cut 2 bases from V and 5 bases from J; bases unmatched to any gene: 9. The germline V gene encodes CDR1 SGDLS and CDR2 YYNGEE. The CDR3 runs 16 residues.

This clone has a handful of counts. The chain employs TRBV5-4 and TRBJ1-4, with 9 nucleotides matching TRBD1. Germline V gives CDR1 SGHNT, CDR2 YYREEE (reference sequence). CDR3 length equals 15 residues. V lost 4 bases to trimming and J lost 5 bases; unmatched junction nucleotides: 6. In DNA, the CDR3 is TGTGCCAGCAGCGCCCCGGGACAGGGAAATGAAAAACTGTTTTTT. It encodes CASSAPGQGNEKLFF.

This clone was picked up one time. The chain has TRBV7-8 and TRBJ2-1; D uncertain. This CDR3 region has 12 residues. V shed 5 bases and J shed 12 bases, with 14 bases lying between them. Germline CDR1 SGHVS, CDR2 FQNEAQ. CDR3 in amino acids: CASSPPWPGQFF. The CDR3 DNA is TGTGCCAGCAGCCCGCCGTGGCCGGGGCAGTTCTTC.

This chain links TRBV19 with TRBJ2-1; 7 bases align to TRBD2. CDR3 length: 14 residues. V lost 8 bases and J lost 9; bases outside the gene matches: 13. Germline CDR1 LNHDA, CDR2 SQIVND (reference sequence). The CDR3 coding sequence is TGTGCCAGTTGCCGGGACTACCCTTATTGTGAGCAGTTCTTC. Its translation: CASCRDYPYCEQFF.

J is TRBJ2-2 and V is TRBV7-2; 8 bases fit TRBD1. With V trimmed by 4 bases and J by 3 bases, 1 base remained unmatched. The CDR3 runs 14 residues. The germline V gene encodes CDR1 SGHTA and CDR2 FQGNSA. CDR3 coding DNA: TGTGCCAGCAGCTCACAGGGGGACACCGGGGAGCTGTTTTTT. Protein sequence: CASSSQGDTGELFF. The whole variable domain, filled in from reference TRBV7-2 and TRBJ2-2, reads GAGVSQSPSNKVTEKGKDVELRCDPISGHTALYWYRQSLGQGLEFLIYFQGNSAPDKSGLPSDRFSAERTGGSVSTLTIQRTQQEDSAVYLCASSSQGDTGELFFGEGSRLTVL.

This chain joins TRBV2 and TRBJ2-2, with 13 bases lining up with TRBD2. Trimming cost V 6 bases and J 3 bases; bases outside gene matches: 4. The CDR3 spans 16 residues. Germline values: CDR1 SNHLY, CDR2 FYNNEI. CDR3 protein: CASRTGLAGYTGELFF. The CDR3 region has the DNA TGTGCCAGCAGGACGGGACTAGCGGGGTACACCGGGGAGCTGTTTTTT.

V gene TRBV2 combines with J gene TRBJ2-1; 8 nucleotides match TRBD2. V dropped 6 bases and J dropped 0; count of bases not matched to a gene: 4. This CDR3 is 15 amino acids long. Per germline, CDR1 SNHLY and CDR2 FYNNEI. For the CDR3, the DNA is TGTGCCAGCAGGGGAGCGGGAGTCTCCTACAATGAGCAGTTCTTC. Its translation is CASRGAGVSYNEQFF.

This clone has just a few counts. The chain uses TRBV30 and TRBJ1-1, with D tentatively TRBD1 (5 bases). CDR3 length: 12 amino acids. CDR1 and CDR2 (germline): GTSNPN, SVGIG (reference sequence). Trimming removed 5 bases at V and 12 bases at J, with 19 bases between. CDR3 sequence (DNA): TGTGCCTGGCAGGGTTTGGGTGCTGCACCTTTCTTT. It codes for CAWQGLGAAPFF. Full variable domain (outside the CDR3, taken from reference TRBV30 and TRBJ1-1): SQTIHQWPATLVQPVGSPLSLECTVEGTSNPNLYWYRQAAGRGLQLLFYSVGIGQISSEVPQNLSASRPQDRQFILSSKKLLLSDSGFYLCAWQGLGAAPFFGQGTRLTVV.

This chain connects TRBV4-1 to TRBJ1-1; perhaps TRBD1 as D (6 bases). CDR1 and CDR2 from the germline V gene are MGHRA and YSYEKL. V dropped 2 bases and J dropped 0 bases, with 13 bases sitting between them. This CDR3 is 16 amino acids long. For the CDR3, the DNA is TGCGCCAGCAGCCAAATCTCCGGACAGCTGAACACTGAAGCTTTCTTT. This sequence encodes CASSQISGQLNTEAFF.